Each of the 21 T cell receptor beta chains below was sequenced from the same sample in a study of cytomegalovirus exposure and HLA in healthy donors. A multiplex PCR was run with 60 Vbeta primers and 13 Jbeta primers. TCRdb keeps only in-frame clones here, not all; method: immunoSEQ multiplex PCR. The table lists roughly 190,000 clones, approximately 80% of them singletons. Sequences were obtained from PBMCs. The source of these receptors is a woman under 30 in good health and CMV-seronegative.

Only a few counts were recorded for this clone. The rearrangement uses TRBV7-2 and TRBJ2-1; 8 positions match TRBD2. CDR3 length: 16 amino acids. Trimming took 5 bases from V and 1 from J; bases not matched to a gene: 7. Germline V gives CDR1 SGHTA, CDR2 FQGNSA. The CDR3 loop is CASSPAGGGSYNEQFF. CDR3 coding DNA: TGTGCCAGCAGCCCGGCGGGCGGGGGGTCCTACAATGAGCAGTTCTTC.

The chain uses TRBV2 and TRBJ2-1; 8 positions agree with TRBD1. The CDR3 contains 17 residues. The germline V gene has CDR1 SNHLY and CDR2 FYNNEI. V dropped 5 bases and J dropped 3; count of bases not matched to a gene: 12. CDR3 region: CASSPILDRGLYNEQFF. CDR3 sequence (DNA): TGTGCCAGCAGTCCGATATTAGACAGGGGTCTCTACAATGAGCAGTTCTTC.

The chain carries TRBV27 and TRBJ1-4, with D possibly TRBD1 on 5 matching bases. Trimming removed 5 bases from V and 2 bases from J, with 12 bases in between. The CDR3 runs to 15 residues. The V gene's germline CDR1 is MNHEY and CDR2 SMNVEV (reference sequence). This CDR3 is CASSLGLNTNEKLFF. CDR3 DNA sequence: TGTGCCAGCAGTCTGGGACTAAATACTAATGAAAAACTGTTTTTT. Using reference TRBV27 and TRBJ1-4 for the parts outside the CDR3, the full variable domain is EAQVTQNPRYLITVTGKKLTVTCSQNMNHEYMSWYRQDPGLGLRQIYYSMNVEVTDKGDVPEGYKVSRKEKRNFPLILESPSPNQTSLYFCASSLGLNTNEKLFFGSGTQLSVL.

The chain uses TRBV7-9 and TRBJ2-5; no clear D. The end of the DNA aligns better with TRBJ2-7, so the J call may be wrong. Germline V gene lookup returns CDR1 SEHNR and CDR2 FQNEAQ (reference sequence). The CDR3 contains 11 residues. CDR3 sequence (DNA): TGTGCCAGCAGCTTAATTAGCGAGCAGTACTTC. This gives the protein CASSLISEQYF.

The J gene is TRBJ1-1, the V gene TRBV5-6; D is unclear. Per germline, CDR1 SGHDT and CDR2 YYEEEE. The CDR3 is made up of 14 amino acids. Trimming left V 2 bases short and J 4 bases short, with 12 bases between. The CDR3 coding sequence is TGTGCCAGCAGCTTTCCTACTTCGGGCACTGAAGCTTTCTTT. Amino acid sequence: CASSFPTSGTEAFF.

This clone has a handful of counts. The chain is built from TRBV28 and TRBJ1-5; D possibly corresponds to TRBD1 (6 bases). Germline V CDR1 and CDR2: MDHEN, SYDVKM. The germline V and J ends were trimmed by 2 bases and 7 bases, with 15 bases remaining between them. The CDR3 is made up of 15 amino acids. The DNA for the CDR3 is TGTGCCAGCAGTTTACAGGGGTCGGGAGGCCAGCCCCAGCATTTT. Its protein product is CASSLQGSGGQPQHF.

The genes are TRBV12-5 and TRBJ1-1, with unresolved D. The CDR3 covers 13 residues. V shed 2 bases and J shed 3 bases, with 7 bases lying between them. Germline CDR1 LGHNT, CDR2 FRNRAP. CDR3 nucleotide sequence: TGTGCTAGTGGTTTGACCCCGGACACTGAAGCTTTCTTT. Amino acid sequence: CASGLTPDTEAFF.

The chain uses TRBV11-3 and TRBJ1-4, with 7 bases aligning to TRBD1. The CDR3 totals 14 residues. Germline loops: CDR1 SGHNT, CDR2 YENEEA. Trimming at V came to 4 bases and at J to 5 bases, leaving 4 bases not matched to a gene. This CDR3 is CASSWGQPNEKLFF. DNA for the CDR3: TGTGCCAGCAGCTGGGGACAGCCAAATGAAAAACTGTTTTTT.

A note on this clone: One end of the junction does not line up with germline, which may come from a read error. This same CDR3 is encoded by further DNA sequences in the sample. The chain's CDR3 is CASSQRGRTDTQYF. As DNA, the CDR3 is TGTGCCAGCTCCCAGCGGGGCCGCACAGATACACAGTATTTT. The chain joins TRBV6-5 to TRBJ2-3; 7 positions match TRBD2. Germline V lookup: CDR1 MNHEY, CDR2 SVGAGI. The CDR3 is 14 amino acids.

V gene TRBV30 combines with J gene TRBJ1-1; D perhaps matches TRBD1 (5 bases). The CDR3 loop spans 14 amino acids. Germline CDR1 GTSNPN, CDR2 SVGIG (reference sequence). Trimming stripped 0 bases from V and 5 bases from J, with 13 bases between. The CDR3 loop is CAWSVTGGRTEAFF. The DNA of the CDR3 is TGTGCCTGGAGTGTAACGGGGGGAAGAACTGAAGCTTTCTTT.

This clone was found a few times. The same CDR3 also results from other DNA sequences found in this sample. The chain recombines TRBV7-8 with TRBJ2-7; 11 bases agree with TRBD2. The CDR3 length is 15 residues. V lost 5 bases, J lost 1 base, and 4 bases stayed unmatched. Germline loops: CDR1 SGHVS, CDR2 FQNEAQ. In nucleotides, the CDR3 is TGTGCCAGCAGCCTTACTAGCGGGAGTTCCTACGAGCAGTACGTC. Its protein is CASSLTSGSSYEQYV.

DNA for the CDR3: TGTGCCATCAGGTCCAGGCAGGGGAACTACGAGCAGTACGTC. Its protein is CAIRSRQGNYEQYV. The chain recombines TRBV10-3 with TRBJ2-7; TRBD1 might be the D (6 bases). Germline V gene data show CDR1 as ENHRY and CDR2 as SYGVKD. V was cut by 6 bases and J by 3 bases, with 15 bases left in between. This CDR3 region has 14 residues.

The chain recombines TRBV7-9 with TRBJ2-3, with D possibly matching TRBD2 (5 bases). This CDR3 has 17 residues. The germline V and J ends were trimmed by 3 bases and 4 bases, with 20 bases remaining between them. Germline V gene lookup returns CDR1 SEHNR and CDR2 FQNEAQ (reference sequence). CDR3 sequence (DNA): TGTGCCAGCAGCTTCCCTATAGCGCTACGGGCACCAGATACGCAGTATTTT. Its protein is CASSFPIALRAPDTQYF.

The CDR3 reads CASSRSDPGTSTDTQYF. The CDR3 nucleotides are TGTGCCAGCTCACGGTCAGATCCCGGGACAAGCACAGATACGCAGTATTTT. The gene calls are TRBV18 and TRBJ2-3; possible D gene TRBD1, 6 bases. Trimming removed 4 bases from V and 0 bases from J, with 17 bases in between. The germline V gene has CDR1 KGHSH and CDR2 LQKENI. The length of the CDR3 is 17 residues.

The chain combines TRBV5-6 with TRBJ1-4; tentatively, D is TRBD1 (5 bases). Germline V lookup: CDR1 SGHDT, CDR2 YYEEEE. The germline V and J ends were trimmed by 0 bases and 8 bases, with 17 bases remaining between them. This CDR3 has 16 residues. The CDR3 DNA reads TGTGCCAGCAGCTTGGTTGACTCCGGACATGCCGAAAAACTGTTTTTT. Encoded protein: CASSLVDSGHAEKLFF.

Here the CDR3 DNA reads TGCGCCAGCAGTGGCCCAGCCAAAAACATTCAGTACTTC. This sequence encodes CASSGPAKNIQYF. The gene calls are TRBV5-1 and TRBJ2-4; D unclear. Germline V gene data show CDR1 as SGHRS and CDR2 as YFSETQ. This CDR3 contains 13 residues. V lost 5 bases, J lost 0 bases, and 6 bases lay in between.

The chain couples TRBV27 to TRBJ1-1, with D perhaps TRBD1 (5 bases). The CDR3 runs to 13 residues. Per germline, CDR1 MNHEY and CDR2 SMNVEV (reference sequence). The germline V and J ends were trimmed by 2 bases and 5 bases, with 9 bases remaining between them. The CDR3 loop reads CASSLEAGTEAFF. The CDR3 nucleotides read TGTGCCAGCAGTTTAGAGGCAGGGACTGAAGCTTTCTTT.

This clone showed up just a few times. The chain couples TRBV9 to TRBJ1-1, with TRBD1 identical over 9 bases. Losses at the gene ends were 1 base for V and 4 bases for J; bases not matched to a gene: 2. Germline CDR1 SGDLS, CDR2 YYNGEE. The CDR3 consists of 14 residues. CDR3 sequence: CASSVLTGGTEAFF. CDR3 in DNA: TGTGCCAGCAGCGTACTGACAGGGGGCACTGAAGCTTTCTTT.

The V call is TRBV5-1, the J call TRBJ2-1; unclear D gene. Germline lookup yields CDR1 SGHRS and CDR2 YFSETQ. V was trimmed by 0 bases and J by 7 bases, leaving 8 bases between them. There are 13 residues in the CDR3. The CDR3 sequence is CASSLVGDNEQFF. The CDR3 DNA is TGCGCCAGCAGCTTGGTCGGTGATAATGAGCAGTTCTTC.

The chain couples TRBV27 to TRBJ1-1; TRBD1 agrees at 7 bases. V shed 8 bases and J 5 bases; nucleotides not matched to a gene: 8. This CDR3 comprises 13 residues. CDR1 is MNHEY and CDR2 is SMNVEV in the germline V gene (reference sequence). The CDR3: CASRDREQTEAFF. As DNA, the CDR3 is TGTGCCAGCCGCGACAGGGAGCAAACTGAAGCTTTCTTT.

This rearrangement joins TRBV7-9 to TRBJ2-2; D is uncertain. The V and J ends lost 0 bases and 4 bases respectively, with 6 bases between them. Germline assignment: CDR1 SEHNR and CDR2 FQNEAQ (reference sequence). This CDR3 comprises 14 residues. In nucleotides, the CDR3 is TGTGCCAGCAGCTTAGCCCCAGGCACCGGGGAGCTGTTTTTT. Translated, it gives CASSLAPGTGELFF.